These T cell receptor beta chains were read from a single sample in a study of cytomegalovirus exposure and HLA in healthy donors. TCRdb's copy holds only in-frame clones and misses some; the assay was immunoSEQ multiplex PCR. Among 170,000 or so clones listed, 70% to 80% were seen once. The sample taken for sequencing was PBMCs. These receptors came from a male donor in good health and CMV-seronegative. Both conserved end residues are part of each CDR3. D genes are given only for firm matches. A clone size is listed for some rows: how often the clone was seen (once, few, many), or a class if it is expanded.

V gene	clone size	D gene	J gene	CDR3 DNA	CDR3 protein
TRBV5-1	.	.	TRBJ1-5	TGCGCCAGCAGCAAGGACACCGGCGATCAGCCCCAGCATTTT	CASSKDTGDQPQHF
TRBV19	.	.	TRBJ2-1	TGTGCCAGTAGAAAGGAGTTACTTGTAAATGAGCAGTTCTTC	CASRKELLVNEQFF
TRBV15	few	.	TRBJ2-3	TGTGCCACCAGCAGAGGGCCGGGGGGCAGGGCAGATACGCAGTATTTT	CATSRGPGGRADTQYF
TRBV27	.	.	TRBJ2-7	TGTGCCAGCCGGACGGGACTGTACTACGAGCAGTACTTC	CASRTGLYYEQYF
TRBV9	.	.	TRBJ2-7	TGTGCCAGCAGCGTGGAGACCGGAAGCTCCTACGAGCAGTACTTC	CASSVETGSSYEQYF
TRBV7-9	.	.	TRBJ1-1	TGTGCCAGCAGCTTAGAGCGGGGGTTTATAGAAGCTTTCTTT	CASSLERGFIEAFF
TRBV4-1	once	TRBD2	TRBJ2-7	TGCGCCAGCAGACAAGGACTAGCGGGGGCCTACGAGCAGTACTTC	CASRQGLAGAYEQYF
TRBV7-2	.	.	TRBJ1-2	TGTGCCAGCAGCTTAGGCCAGGGGATTAACTATGGCTACACCTTC	CASSLGQGINYGYTF
TRBV28	few	.	TRBJ1-2	TGTGCCAGCAGTATAAACTATGGCTACACCTTC	CASSINYGYTF
TRBV19	.	TRBD1	TRBJ1-5	TGTGCCATTAACCCCGGGACAGGGAGCAATCAGCCCCAGCATTTT	CAINPGTGSNQPQHF
TRBV18	.	.	TRBJ1-2	TGTGCCAGCTCACCTCCCCACAGGACCTACTATGGCTACACCTTC	CASSPPHRTYYGYTF
TRBV7-2	.	TRBD1	TRBJ1-5	TGTGCCAGCAGCTTAGTGGGTTCGGGGACAGGAGCTCTTCATCAGCCCCAGCATTTT	CASSLVGSGTGALHQPQHF
TRBV18	.	TRBD1	TRBJ2-6	TGTGCCAGCTCACGACAGGGGGTAGGGGCCAACGTCCTGACTTTC	CASSRQGVGANVLTF
TRBV30	.	TRBD1	TRBJ1-1	TGTGCCTGGGCGGGACAGATGAACACTGAAGCTTTCTTT	CAWAGQMNTEAFF
TRBV11-3	.	.	TRBJ2-7	TGTGCCAGCAGCTCACAGGATGCCGAGCAGTACTTC	CASSSQDAEQYF
TRBV10-2	.	TRBD2	TRBJ2-1	TGCGCCAGCACCGGCCGAGGCGGAAGACTAGCGGGAGGGAAATACAATGAGCAGTTCTTC	CASTGRGGRLAGGKYNEQFF
TRBV19	.	.	TRBJ1-4	TGTGCCAGTAGTCCGGGCAGGGGAACTGAAAAACTGTTTTTT	CASSPGRGTEKLFF
TRBV11-2	.	.	TRBJ1-2	TGTGCCAGCAGCTTAGATCAGACAGACTATGGCTACACCTTC	CASSLDQTDYGYTF
TRBV6-5	few	.	TRBJ1-2	TGTGCCAGCAGTTACACCGTTCAGGGGCCGCGGGGCTACACCTTC	CASSYTVQGPRGYTF
TRBV27	few	TRBD1	TRBJ2-3	TGTGCCAGCAGTATCATTCAGGGGGCAGATACGCAGTATTTT	CASSIIQGADTQYF
TRBV4-1	.	.	TRBJ2-3	TGCGCCAGCAGCCCCGGGACTTCGAATACGCAGTATTTT	CASSPGTSNTQYF
TRBV10-2	.	TRBD2	TRBJ2-5	TGCGCCAGCAGTGAGCTAGCGGGGCTACAAGAGACCCAGTACTTC	CASSELAGLQETQYF
TRBV6-1	.	TRBD2	TRBJ2-1	TGTGCCAGCAGGGGGGGGAGGGCAACCGATGAGCAGTTCTTC	CASRGGRATDEQFF
TRBV10-3	.	TRBD2	TRBJ2-7	TGTGCCATCAGAGATAGCGGGAGGGCTTACTACGAGCAGTACTTC	CAIRDSGRAYYEQYF
TRBV4-2	.	.	TRBJ2-3	TGTGCCAGCAAGGGGCACCTCGGGGGAGAGGACGATACGCAGTATTTT	CASKGHLGGEDDTQYF
TRBV7-9	few	.	TRBJ2-2	TGTGCCAGCAGACGGAGTAATACCGACCCCACCGGGGAGCTGTTTTTT	CASRRSNTDPTGELFF
TRBV15	.	TRBD1	TRBJ2-7	TGTGCCACCAGCAGAGATCCCAGGGGGTCTTACGAGCAGTACTTC	CATSRDPRGSYEQYF
TRBV29-1	.	TRBD1	TRBJ2-3	TGCAGCGTTGTTCTACAGGGGGCGGGAGATACGCAGTATTTT	CSVVLQGAGDTQYF
TRBV30	.	.	TRBJ1-2	TGTGCCTGGGAATCAGGGGACACCTTC	CAWESGDTF
TRBV2	.	.	TRBJ1-5	TGTGCCAGCAGTCCTAGGGGGGGACTAACACCCCAGCATTTT	CASSPRGGLTPQHF
TRBV30	.	.	TRBJ1-5	TGTGCCTGGGACCAGGGAAATCAGCCCCAGCATTTT	CAWDQGNQPQHF
TRBV14	once	.	TRBJ1-1	TGTGCCAGCAGCCCAAGATCGGGGGACACTGAAGCTTTCTTT	CASSPRSGDTEAFF
TRBV6-5	.	TRBD1	TRBJ2-2	TGTGCCAGCAGTTACAACAGGGGCGGGGAGCTGTTTTTT	CASSYNRGGELFF
TRBV6-6	.	.	TRBJ1-1	TGTGCCAGCAGTTACTCTGGGGCGGCTGAAGCTTTCTTT	CASSYSGAAEAFF
TRBV30	.	.	TRBJ1-6	TGTGCCTGGAGTGGGGGGGTCGCCCTCCACTTT	CAWSGGVALHF
TRBV6-5	few	.	TRBJ1-1	TGTGCCAGCATTTACCTCGGCGGCACTGAAGCTTTCTTT	CASIYLGGTEAFF
TRBV30	few	TRBD1	TRBJ2-5	TGTGCCGGAAACAGGGGGCTTGAGGAGACCCAGTACTTC	CAGNRGLEETQYF